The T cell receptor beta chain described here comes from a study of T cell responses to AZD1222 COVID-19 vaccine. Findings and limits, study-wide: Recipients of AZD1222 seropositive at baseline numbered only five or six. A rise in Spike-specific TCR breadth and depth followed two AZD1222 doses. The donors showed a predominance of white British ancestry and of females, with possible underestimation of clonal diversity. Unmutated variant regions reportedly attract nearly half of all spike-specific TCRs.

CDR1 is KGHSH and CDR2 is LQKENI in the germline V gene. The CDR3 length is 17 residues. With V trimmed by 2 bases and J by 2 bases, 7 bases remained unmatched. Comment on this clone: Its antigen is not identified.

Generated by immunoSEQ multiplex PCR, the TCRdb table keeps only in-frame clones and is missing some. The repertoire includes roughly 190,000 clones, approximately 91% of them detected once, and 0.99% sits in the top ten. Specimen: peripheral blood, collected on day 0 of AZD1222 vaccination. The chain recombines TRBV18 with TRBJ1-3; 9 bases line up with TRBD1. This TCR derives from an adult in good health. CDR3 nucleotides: TGTGCCAGCTCACCATCCCAACAGGGGGCAGCTGGAAACACCATATATTTT. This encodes CASSPSQQGAAGNTIYF.